Ten or more counts support the clone carrying this T cell receptor (beta chain). Antigen specificity is unknown. CDR3 length: 14 residues. Germline-derived CDR1 and CDR2 are MDHEN and SYDVKM. Trimming cost V 8 bases and J 4 bases; bases outside gene matches: 6. RNA transcripts provided the source from which TCR beta CDR3 regions were amplified. The HTBI set primed first-round TCR CDR3 RT-PCR. TCRdb reprocessed the multiplex PCR reads with MiXCR, giving one entry per CDR3 protein. In the table there are fewer than 650,000 distinct CDR3 sequences, 14% of which are singletons. In making diagnoses, clinical symptoms, serum thyroxine and TRAb, thyroid ultrasound and orbital computed tomography were all used. PBMCs were obtained from 7.5 to 10 ml fresh peripheral blood. This record belongs to a study of T cells in Graves' hyperthyroidism and ophthalmopathy. Study outcomes and limitations: Most clonotypes that expanded in the thyroid above 0.001 also showed up in blood.

The clonotype originates from a woman aged 18-29 years with Graves' ophthalmopathy. Sequencing was performed on blood. The chain has TRBV28 and TRBJ1-1, with 11 bases that match TRBD1. The CDR3 loop reads CASGQGAVGTEAFF. CDR3 nucleotides: TGTGCCAGCGGACAGGGGGCTGTGGGCACTGAAGCTTTCTTT.